This T cell receptor beta chain was documented in a study of beta chain features in type 1 diabetes. Study in general: All samples combined gave around 98,000,000 sorted cells for examination.

The isolated RNA, all of it, was reverse transcribed, so expressed TCRB transcripts were what got sequenced. Data came from immunoSEQ multiplex PCR; TCRdb stores just in-frame clones and leaves some out. The table has about 240,000 clones, 25% to 35% seen once; the top ten hold around 4%. This clone was detected a few times. Its antigen is not known. The junction had 3 bases not matched to a gene; V was cut back by 5 bases and J by 3 bases. This CDR3 has 13 residues. The germline CDR1 and CDR2 sequences are SQVTM and ANQGSEA. Overall study results and limits: Significant though moderate, a shortening of TCRB CDR3s appeared in all four CD4+ subsets of Type 1 diabetes patients.

Specimen: central memory CD4+ T cells from blood. This TCR came from a man under 40 in good health. The V gene is TRBV29-1, the J gene TRBJ2-3, with 9 bases identical to TRBD2. CDR3: CSVRAGGTDTQYF. For the CDR3, the DNA is TGCAGCGTTCGAGCGGGGGGTACAGATACGCAGTATTTT.